Below, 27 T cell receptor beta chains from the same sample are listed, as sequenced in a study of blood T cell repertoires in COVID-19. Libraries were prepared by immunoSEQ multiplex PCR; TCRdb keeps only in-frame clonotypes and omits some of them. The table lists roughly 95,000 clones, 82% of them singletons. Sequenced material: peripheral blood. The source is a man older than 75 with acute or convalescent COVID-19.

This clone was detected only a few times. V and J are TRBV18 and TRBJ1-6; the D gene is possibly TRBD1 (5 bases). V was trimmed by 6 bases and J by 5 bases, leaving 14 bases between them. The CDR3 is made up of 15 amino acids. Germline CDR1 is KGHSH and CDR2 is LQKENI. This CDR3 reads CASSLAGRDNSPLHF. In DNA form, the CDR3 reads TGTGCCAGCTCCCTGGCAGGGAGGGATAATTCACCCCTCCACTTT.

The chain combines TRBV4-2 with TRBJ2-5; tentatively, D is TRBD2 (7 bases). Trimming shortened V by 0 bases and J by 1 base, and 24 bases separated the two germline ends. CDR1 is LGHNA, CDR2 YNFKEQ, per germline. This CDR3 has 20 residues. The CDR3 bases are TGTGCCAGCAGCCAAGATCGGGGGGCTAGCGGCGGGGGAACCCAAGAGACCCAGTACTTC. This encodes CASSQDRGASGGGTQETQYF.

V is TRBV6-2 or TRBV6-3 and J is TRBJ1-2; a weak D match, TRBD1 (5 bases). The CDR3 spans 15 residues. The germline V gene has CDR1 MNHEY and CDR2 SVGEGT. V was clipped by 2 bases and J by 4 bases, with 14 bases between them. This chain's CDR3 is CASSYGPPRGYGYTF. DNA of the CDR3: TGTGCCAGCAGTTACGGGCCACCTAGGGGCTATGGCTACACCTTC.

This clone was seen more than once but under ten times. This sequence joins TRBV27 and TRBJ1-2, with 7 bases that match TRBD1. V lost 2 bases, J lost 4 bases, and 10 bases stayed unmatched. Germline V gives CDR1 MNHEY, CDR2 SMNVEV (reference sequence). This CDR3 is 16 amino acids long. CDR3 coding DNA: TGTGCCAGCAGTTTAAGACATTCCGGGACAGTCTATGGCTACACCTTC. This sequence encodes CASSLRHSGTVYGYTF.

V gene TRBV30 combines with J gene TRBJ1-4; maybe TRBD1 (5 bases). Per the germline V gene, CDR1 is GTSNPN and CDR2 is SVGIG (reference sequence). This CDR3 contains 12 residues. V lost 4 bases to trimming and J lost 7 bases, with 10 bases between them. The CDR3 DNA reads as TGTGCCTGGACCGGGGGGGGTGAAAAACTGTTTTTT. Protein sequence: CAWTGGGEKLFF.

V and J are TRBV24-1 and TRBJ2-1, with 11 bases identical to TRBD1. Trimming removed 6 bases from V and 3 bases from J; junction bases left unmatched: 3. The V gene's germline CDR1 is KGHDR and CDR2 SFDVKD. The CDR3 runs to 15 residues. CDR3 loop: CATSIGTGGYNEQFF. In DNA form, the CDR3 reads TGTGCCACCAGTATTGGGACAGGGGGCTACAATGAGCAGTTCTTC.

The chain uses TRBV19 and TRBJ1-1, with D hard to call. CDR1 LNHDA and CDR2 SQIVND come from the germline V gene (reference sequence). The V and J ends lost 3 bases and 1 base respectively, with 6 bases between them. This CDR3 is built from 13 residues. CDR3 nucleotides: TGTGCCAGTAGTATTGGCAAGAACACTGAAGCTTTCTTT. The encoded protein is CASSIGKNTEAFF.

This sequence joins TRBV3-1 (or the pseudogene TRBV3-2) and TRBJ1-5; D is ambiguous. The CDR3 is 14 amino acids. CDR1 LGHDT and CDR2 YNNKEL come from the germline V gene (reference sequence). Trimming stripped 4 bases from V and 7 bases from J, with 14 bases between. This CDR3 reads CASSLGLYNQPQHF. DNA for the CDR3: TGTGCCAGCAGCCTCGGACTCTATAACCAGCCCCAGCATTTT.

This clone appeared a few times. This rearrangement joins TRBV7-8 to TRBJ2-2; TRBD1 aligns across 7 bases. The V segment lost 5 bases and the J segment 2 bases; nucleotides outside the gene matches: 8. Germline assignment: CDR1 SGHVS and CDR2 FQNEAQ. The CDR3 runs to 16 residues. CDR3 in DNA: TGTGCCAGCAGCCGACGGGACAGTCCTAACACCGGGGAGCTGTTTTTT. It specifies CASSRRDSPNTGELFF.

The rearrangement uses TRBV7-2 and TRBJ1-2; 8 bases match TRBD1. Germline trimming cut 3 bases from V and 2 bases from J; bases unmatched to any gene: 2. Per germline, CDR1 SGHTA and CDR2 FQGNSA. The CDR3 contains 14 residues. CDR3 in amino acids: CASSLYRGNYGYTF. CDR3 DNA: TGTGCCAGCAGCTTGTACAGGGGGAACTATGGCTACACCTTC.

V usage is TRBV5-1 and J usage is TRBJ2-3, with 7 bases lining up with TRBD1. J lost 4 bases, V lost 3 bases, and 23 bases had no gene match. This CDR3 is 20 amino acids long. Germline-derived CDR1 and CDR2 are SGHRS and YFSETQ. The CDR3 spells CASSYPDGAQPTGTADTQYF. DNA for the CDR3: TGCGCCAGCAGCTACCCCGACGGGGCTCAACCGACAGGGACGGCAGATACGCAGTATTTT.

This clone was found once. The chain carries TRBV7-2 and TRBJ2-7; 10 bases are shared with TRBD2. The V gene's germline CDR1 is SGHTA and CDR2 FQGNSA. The V segment lost 4 bases and the J segment 1 base; nucleotides outside the gene matches: 4. The CDR3 is made up of 15 amino acids. CDR3 amino acids: CASSSGLAASYEQYF. The CDR3 DNA is TGTGCCAGCAGCTCAGGACTAGCGGCATCCTACGAGCAGTACTTC. The variable domain in full, with the rest retrieved from reference TRBV7-2 and TRBJ2-7, is GAGVSQSPSNKVTEKGKDVELRCDPISGHTALYWYRQSLGQGLEFLIYFQGNSAPDKSGLPSDRFSAERTGGSVSTLTIQRTQQEDSAVYLCASSSGLAASYEQYFGPGTRLTVT.

The V call is TRBV19, the J call TRBJ1-2; TRBD1 matches at 10 bases. V was clipped by 8 bases and J by 8 bases; unmatched bases: 17. CDR1 LNHDA and CDR2 SQIVND come from the germline V gene (reference sequence). This CDR3 region has 16 residues. The CDR3 DNA sequence: TGTGCCAGTTCTTCTCTTGGGACAGGGGAGCTATGGGGCTACACCTTC. Protein: CASSSLGTGELWGYTF.

The chain has TRBV6-5 and TRBJ1-5, with D hard to call. Germline CDR1 and CDR2: MNHEY and SVGAGI. Between the trimmed V and J ends, which lost 7 bases and 6 bases, there was a span of 10 bases. This CDR3 contains 12 residues. CDR3 amino acids: CASTPAGQPQHF. CDR3 sequence (DNA): TGTGCCAGCACCCCCGCAGGTCAGCCCCAGCATTTT.

The chain has TRBV4-3 and TRBJ1-2, with D possibly being TRBD1 (5 bases). V lost 0 bases, J lost 5 bases, and 16 bases lay in between. Germline V CDR1 and CDR2: LGHNA, YSLEER. CDR3 size: 16 residues. The CDR3, as DNA: TGCGCCAGCAGCCAAGAAGCAGCCCAGGGAGGGTATGGCTACACCTTC. This translates into CASSQEAAQGGYGYTF.

This chain uses TRBV6-4 with TRBJ2-3, with TRBD1 identical over 9 bases. This CDR3 has 14 residues. Germline V gives CDR1 MRHNA, CDR2 SNTAGT. V dropped 4 bases and J dropped 9; count of bases not matched to a gene: 8. CDR3 region: CASSVQRGTGTQYF. In DNA form, the CDR3 reads TGTGCCAGCAGTGTCCAACGCGGGACAGGGACGCAGTATTTT.

V usage is TRBV5-1 and J usage is TRBJ2-2; tentative D call: TRBD1 (6 bases). With 3 bases removed from V and 7 bases from J, the gap between germline ends came to 13 bases. The CDR3 has 14 residues. Germline lookup yields CDR1 SGHRS and CDR2 YFSETQ. CDR3 nucleotide sequence: TGCGCCAGCAGCTCCAGGGGTAGGGGCGGGGAGCTGTTTTTT. Translated, it gives CASSSRGRGGELFF.

The J gene is TRBJ2-1, the V gene TRBV5-4; 16 bases fit TRBD2. There are 16 residues in the CDR3. The V segment lost 5 bases and the J segment 9 bases; nucleotides outside the gene matches: 8. The germline V gene encodes CDR1 SGHNT and CDR2 YYREEE (reference sequence). The CDR3 DNA reads as TGTGCCAGCAGGGCTGGGACTAGCGGGGGGGCCGGTGAGCAGTTCTTC. Protein sequence: CASRAGTSGGAGEQFF.

V gene TRBV10-1 combines with J gene TRBJ2-7; TRBD2 is a possible D gene (6 bases). Trimming took off 4 bases at V and 3 bases at J, with 10 bases between the two ends. Looked up from germline, CDR1 is WNHNN and CDR2 is SYGVQD (reference sequence). The CDR3 length is 13 residues. CDR3 residues: CASSGSGFYEQYF. In nucleotides, the CDR3 is TGCGCCAGCAGTGGTAGCGGATTCTACGAGCAGTACTTC.

The rearrangement links TRBV10-2 to TRBJ1-5, with D perhaps matching TRBD1 (6 bases). The CDR3 runs to 15 residues. Germline V gives CDR1 WSHSY, CDR2 SAAADI. V gave up 3 bases and J gave up 3 bases, with 12 bases separating them. The chain's CDR3 is CASSDSDRYNQPQHF. In DNA, the CDR3 is TGCGCCAGCAGTGATAGTGACAGGTACAATCAGCCCCAGCATTTT.

This clone was observed a single time. The V and J genes are TRBV5-1 and TRBJ1-4; D perhaps matches TRBD1 (6 bases). The CDR3 is made up of 17 amino acids. CDR1 is SGHRS and CDR2 is YFSETQ in the germline V gene. With 0 bases removed from V and 7 bases from J, the gap between germline ends came to 19 bases. The CDR3 DNA follows: TGCGCCAGCAGCTTGGCCCCGGCAGGGGCTGGGGGTGAAAAACTGTTTTTT. Its protein product is CASSLAPAGAGGEKLFF.

The V and J genes are TRBV5-6 and TRBJ2-7; 7 bases map to TRBD1. CDR3 length: 14 residues. V shed 1 base, J shed 6 bases, and the junction held 7 bases outside the gene matches. In germline, CDR1 is SGHDT, CDR2 YYEEEE. CDR3 loop: CASSLRTRGREQYF. The CDR3 nucleotides are TGTGCCAGCAGCTTGAGGACAAGGGGGCGCGAGCAGTACTTC.

On this clone: A junction end diverges from the germline sequence, so it may reflect a read error. CDR3 sequence: CASRQRGLRNAGELFF. CDR3 DNA sequence: TGCGCCAGCAGACAAAGGGGGCTGAGGAACGCCGGGGAGCTGTTTTTT. This chain joins TRBV5-1 and TRBJ2-2; TRBD1 matches at 7 bases. CDR3 length equals 16 residues. Per germline, CDR1 SGHRS and CDR2 YFSETQ.

The chain joins TRBV6-2 or TRBV6-3 to TRBJ2-7; D may be TRBD1 (6 bases). The CDR3 contains 13 residues. Germline assignment: CDR1 MNHEY and CDR2 SVGEGT. Trimming took off 5 bases at V and 3 bases at J, with 11 bases between the two ends. The DNA of the CDR3 is TGTGCCAGCAGTCAGACAGGTGTCTACGAGCAGTACTTC. It translates to CASSQTGVYEQYF.

The chain has TRBV7-9 and TRBJ1-2; 9 bases agree with TRBD1. V gave up 3 bases and J gave up 8 bases; unmatched junction bases: 10. Germline CDR1 is SEHNR and CDR2 is FQNEAQ (reference sequence). This CDR3 region has 15 residues. The CDR3 reads CASSLGGTGPGGYTF. In DNA form, the CDR3 reads TGTGCCAGCAGCTTGGGGGGGACAGGGCCGGGAGGCTACACCTTC. Variable domain in full (rest from reference TRBV7-9 and TRBJ1-2): DTGVSQNPRHKITKRGQNVTFRCDPISEHNRLYWYRQTLGQGPEFLTYFQNEAQLEKSRLLSDRFSAERPKGSFSTLEIQRTEQGDSAMYLCASSLGGTGPGGYTFGSGTRLTVV.

This clone has just one count. This chain uses TRBV7-2 with TRBJ2-5, with TRBD2 matching 11 bases. CDR1 is SGHTA, CDR2 FQGNSA, per germline. This CDR3 has 15 residues. J gave up 3 bases and V 5 bases, and 5 bases lay outside the gene matches. In DNA form, the CDR3 reads TGTGCCAGCAGCCACTTACTAGCGGGGGAAGAGACCCAGTACTTC. Its translation: CASSHLLAGEETQYF.

The gene calls are TRBV29-1 and TRBJ1-1; TRBD1 agrees at 7 bases. This CDR3 is built from 14 residues. The germline CDR1 and CDR2 sequences are SQVTM and ANQGSEA. J lost 6 bases, V lost 7 bases, and 14 bases had no gene match. The CDR3 DNA sequence: TGCAGCGCCCCGAGACAGGGACAATGGGCTGAAGCTTTCTTT. Its translation: CSAPRQGQWAEAFF.